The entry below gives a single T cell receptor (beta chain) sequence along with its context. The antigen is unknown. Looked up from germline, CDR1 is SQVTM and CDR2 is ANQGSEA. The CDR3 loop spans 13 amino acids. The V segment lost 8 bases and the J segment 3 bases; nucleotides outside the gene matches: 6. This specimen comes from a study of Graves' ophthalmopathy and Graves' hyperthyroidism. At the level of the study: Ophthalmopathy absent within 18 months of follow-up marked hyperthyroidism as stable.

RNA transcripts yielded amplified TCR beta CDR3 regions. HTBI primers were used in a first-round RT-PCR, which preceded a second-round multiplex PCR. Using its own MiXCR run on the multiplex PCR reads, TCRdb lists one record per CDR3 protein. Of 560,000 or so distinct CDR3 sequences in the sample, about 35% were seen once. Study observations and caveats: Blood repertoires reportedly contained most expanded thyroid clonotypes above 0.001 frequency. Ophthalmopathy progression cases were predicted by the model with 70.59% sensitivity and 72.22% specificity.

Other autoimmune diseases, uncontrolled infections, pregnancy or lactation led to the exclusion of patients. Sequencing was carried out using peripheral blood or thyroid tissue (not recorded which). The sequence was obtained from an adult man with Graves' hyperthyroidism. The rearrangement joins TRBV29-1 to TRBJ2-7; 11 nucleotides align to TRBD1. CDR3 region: CSTRDRGDYEQYF. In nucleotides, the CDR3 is TGCAGCACCCGGGACAGGGGGGACTACGAGCAGTACTTC.